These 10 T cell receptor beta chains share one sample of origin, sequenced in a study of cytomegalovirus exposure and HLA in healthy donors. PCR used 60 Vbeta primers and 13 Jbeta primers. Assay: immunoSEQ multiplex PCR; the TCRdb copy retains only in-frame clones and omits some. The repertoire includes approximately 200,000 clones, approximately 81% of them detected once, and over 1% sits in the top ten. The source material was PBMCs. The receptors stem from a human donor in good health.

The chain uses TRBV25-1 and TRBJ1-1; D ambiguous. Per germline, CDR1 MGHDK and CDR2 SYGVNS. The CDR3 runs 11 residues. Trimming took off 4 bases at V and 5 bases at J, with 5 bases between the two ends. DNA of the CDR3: TGTGCCAGCAGTGTCCGGACTGAAGCTTTCTTT. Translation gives CASSVRTEAFF.

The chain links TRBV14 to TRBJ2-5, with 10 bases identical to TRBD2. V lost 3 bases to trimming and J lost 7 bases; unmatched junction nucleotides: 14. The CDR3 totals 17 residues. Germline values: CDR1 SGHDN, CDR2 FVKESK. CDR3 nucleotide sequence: TGTGCCAGCAGCCAGGGAGGCTTAGCGGGAGGAGGGGCGACCCAGTACTTC. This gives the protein CASSQGGLAGGGATQYF.

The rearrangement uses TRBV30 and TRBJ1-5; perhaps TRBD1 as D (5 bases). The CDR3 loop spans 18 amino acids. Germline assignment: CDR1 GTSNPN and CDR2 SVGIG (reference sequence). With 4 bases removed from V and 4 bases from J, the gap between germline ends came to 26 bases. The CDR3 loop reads CAWIVEGGLREGNQPQHF. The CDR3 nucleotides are TGTGCCTGGATCGTCGAGGGCGGTCTCCGGGAGGGGAATCAGCCCCAGCATTTT.

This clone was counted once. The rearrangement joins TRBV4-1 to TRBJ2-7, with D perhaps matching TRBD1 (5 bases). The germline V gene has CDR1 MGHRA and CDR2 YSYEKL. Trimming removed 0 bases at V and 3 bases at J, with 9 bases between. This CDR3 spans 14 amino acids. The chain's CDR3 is CASSQEPTGYEQYF. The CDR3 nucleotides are TGCGCCAGCAGCCAAGAGCCTACAGGCTACGAGCAGTACTTC.

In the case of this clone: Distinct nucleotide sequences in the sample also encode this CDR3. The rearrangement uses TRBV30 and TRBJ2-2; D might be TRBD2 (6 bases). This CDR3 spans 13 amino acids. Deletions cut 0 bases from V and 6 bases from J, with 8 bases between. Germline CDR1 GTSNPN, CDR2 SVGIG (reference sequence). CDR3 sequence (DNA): TGTGCCTGGAGTGTGGGAGGTGCCGGGGAGCTGTTTTTT. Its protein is CAWSVGGAGELFF.

CDR3 bases: TGCGCCAGCAGCCTTTCGGACAGGGAAAATGAAAAACTGTTTTTT. This translates into CASSLSDRENEKLFF. The V call is TRBV5-1, the J call TRBJ1-4; 8 bases are shared with TRBD1. Germline CDR1 SGHRS, CDR2 YFSETQ. V gave up 4 bases and J gave up 5 bases; unmatched junction bases: 7. CDR3 length equals 15 residues.

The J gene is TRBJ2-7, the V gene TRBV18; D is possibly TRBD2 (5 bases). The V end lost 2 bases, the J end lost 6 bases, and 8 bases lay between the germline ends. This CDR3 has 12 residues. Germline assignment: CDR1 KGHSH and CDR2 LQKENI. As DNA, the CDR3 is TGTGCCAGCTCACCATTAGGGAGCGAGCAGTACTTC. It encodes CASSPLGSEQYF.

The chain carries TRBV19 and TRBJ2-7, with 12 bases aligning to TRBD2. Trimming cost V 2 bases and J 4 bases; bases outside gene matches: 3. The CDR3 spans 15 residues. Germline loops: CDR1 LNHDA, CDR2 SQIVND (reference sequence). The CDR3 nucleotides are TGTGCCAGTAGTATATCACTAGCGGGAGGTTACGAGCAGTACTTC. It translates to CASSISLAGGYEQYF.

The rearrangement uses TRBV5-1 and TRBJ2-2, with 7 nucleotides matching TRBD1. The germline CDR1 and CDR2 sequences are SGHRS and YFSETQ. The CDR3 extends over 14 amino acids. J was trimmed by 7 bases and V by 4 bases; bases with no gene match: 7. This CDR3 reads CASSVQGSYGELFF. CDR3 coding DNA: TGCGCCAGCAGCGTACAGGGGTCGTACGGGGAGCTGTTTTTT.

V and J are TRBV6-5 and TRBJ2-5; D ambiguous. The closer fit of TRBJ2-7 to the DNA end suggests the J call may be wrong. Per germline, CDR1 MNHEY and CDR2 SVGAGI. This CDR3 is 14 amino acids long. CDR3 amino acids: CASSLLAAVYEQYF. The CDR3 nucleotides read TGTGCCAGCAGCCTTCTGGCGGCCGTCTACGAGCAGTACTTC.